A single T cell receptor beta chain is shown here with its context. Its antigen is unknown. No quality values exist for individual bases; no much larger clone is one base distant. In the germline V gene, CDR1 corresponds to SGHTA and CDR2 to FQGTGA. Reading from cysteine to phenylalanine, the CDR3 counts 13 amino acids. Just CDR3 DNA is preserved here, 39 bases in frame from base 1. The data belong to a study of tumor-infiltrating lymphocytes in oesophageal squamous cell carcinoma (dated by TCRdb to between 2015 and 2016). To prepare the library, PCR was applied. This sample was sequenced with an Illumina HiSeq 2000. Through fastp at Q25 and MiXCR, TCRdb rebuilt clones from the public reads, retaining in-frame beta chains. Identical CDR3 proteins give one entry, which carries the most common genes and DNA. The sample table holds about 12,000 distinct CDR3 sequences, of which 55% to 60% were seen once. The biggest ten clones account for approximately 29% of the sample.

Material: esophageal tumor tissue. The rearranged chain carries TRBV7-3 and TRBJ2-1; confidence is insufficient to name the D gene. The better agreement between TRBJ2-7 and the DNA end casts doubt on the J call. The receptor was derived from a female donor with esophageal squamous cell carcinoma. The nucleotide sequence reads TGTGCCAGCAGCTACGGGTCCTCCTACGAGCAGTACTTC. Its protein is CASSYGSSYEQYF.